This T cell receptor (beta chain) was profiled in a study of blood T cell repertoires in COVID-19. About the study: Some COVID-19 samples were acute and others convalescent; all came from the United States, Italy and Spain. The cDNA or gDNA used as material had been derived from T cells, B-cell-depleted T cells, or PBMCs.

In the original processing: The assay estimated nucleated cells by amplifying reference gene primers. TCRdb's copy holds only in-frame clones and misses some; the assay was immunoSEQ multiplex PCR. The DNA gave D and trimming, while V, J and clone size come from that table. The repertoire has more than 100,000 clones, roughly 80% of them found once; the top ten carry about 11%. V was clipped by 6 bases and J by 1 base; unmatched bases: 7. The CDR3 extends over 15 amino acids. Germline V CDR1 and CDR2: ENHRY, SYGVKD. This rearrangement joins TRBV10-3 to TRBJ1-1; 8 nucleotides match TRBD1. The sequence came from a human donor in a cohort sampled during active COVID-19. What was sequenced was peripheral blood. The CDR3 DNA sequence: TGTGCCATCAGACCCCTAGACAGGGGGAACACTGAAGCTTTCTTT. Translated: CAIRPLDRGNTEAFF.